These 26 T cell receptor beta chains originate from one sample sequenced in a study of cytomegalovirus exposure and HLA in healthy donors. Assay: immunoSEQ multiplex PCR; the TCRdb copy retains only in-frame clones and omits some. The sample includes 150,000 to 200,000 clones, around 82% seen only once; the top ten take approximately 10%. Source material: PBMCs. The receptors come from a man aged 25-45 years in good health and CMV-seropositive.

This sequence joins TRBV7-2 and TRBJ2-1; 10 bases map to TRBD2. Germline V gene lookup returns CDR1 SGHTA and CDR2 FQGNSA. Trimming removed 0 bases from V and 8 bases from J; junction bases left unmatched: 4. The CDR3 contains 15 residues. The CDR3 is CASSLAAGGQYEQFF. The CDR3 nucleotides read TGTGCCAGCAGCTTAGCAGCGGGGGGGCAATATGAGCAGTTCTTC.

This clone has more than one count but fewer than ten. This chain joins TRBV2 and TRBJ1-1, with D maybe TRBD1 (5 bases). CDR1 SNHLY and CDR2 FYNNEI come from the germline V gene. This CDR3 has 13 amino acids. Trimming left V 7 bases short and J 4 bases short, with 13 bases between. This CDR3 reads CASTLEGTTEAFF. The CDR3 nucleotides read TGTGCCAGCACCCTGGAGGGGACCACTGAAGCTTTCTTT.

The chain links TRBV29-1 to TRBJ2-3; perhaps TRBD1 as D (5 bases). The CDR3 is made up of 14 amino acids. Germline CDR1 reads SQVTM; CDR2 reads ANQGSEA. Trimming left V 3 bases short and J 1 base short, with 11 bases between. CDR3 DNA sequence: TGCAGCGTTGAGGGGCCAGTGGGCACAGATACGCAGTATTTT. This codes for CSVEGPVGTDTQYF.

V and J are TRBV23-1 and TRBJ2-5; possibly TRBD1 for D (5 bases). TRBV23-1 is filed as an ORF, its function uncertain. Trimming stripped 2 bases from V and 4 bases from J, with 17 bases between. The CDR3 consists of 16 residues. The CDR3 region has the DNA TGCGCCAGCAGTCAAGGGCCGGCCAGGGTTCGAGAGACCCAGTACTTC. The encoded protein is CASSQGPARVRETQYF.

V is TRBV18 and J is TRBJ1-4; D gene ambiguous. V dropped 6 bases and J dropped 0 bases, with 20 bases sitting between them. The germline V gene encodes CDR1 KGHSH and CDR2 LQKENI. The CDR3 sequence is 18 residues long. As DNA, the CDR3 is TGTGCCAGCTCGCCTCAACCCCCGGCGACTGCAACTAATGAAAAACTGTTTTTT. Encoded protein: CASSPQPPATATNEKLFF.

The V gene is TRBV6-4, the J gene TRBJ1-5, with 10 bases fitting TRBD1. J lost 4 bases, V lost 4 bases, and 4 bases had no gene match. Germline V gives CDR1 MRHNA, CDR2 SNTAGT. This CDR3 region has 15 residues. The CDR3 loop is CASSVGTGENQPQHF. CDR3 sequence (DNA): TGTGCCAGCAGTGTCGGGACAGGGGAGAATCAGCCCCAGCATTTT.

This rearrangement joins TRBV9 to TRBJ2-7; 14 nucleotides match TRBD2. CDR1 SGDLS and CDR2 YYNGEE come from the germline V gene. The V gene end was trimmed by 3 bases and the J gene end by 1 base; junction bases not matched to a gene: 9. CDR3 length: 18 amino acids. CDR3 in amino acids: CASSEGTSGRGVSYEQYF. CDR3 sequence (DNA): TGTGCCAGCAGCGAGGGGACTAGCGGGAGAGGGGTTTCCTACGAGCAGTACTTC.

J is TRBJ1-4 and V is TRBV9, with D perhaps TRBD1 (6 bases). Germline CDR1 reads SGDLS; CDR2 reads YYNGEE. Trimming removed 0 bases from V and 11 bases from J, with 11 bases in between. CDR3 length: 13 amino acids. The CDR3 here is CASSVGAGDKLFF. In DNA form, the CDR3 reads TGTGCCAGCAGCGTAGGAGCAGGGGATAAACTGTTTTTT.

This clone was seen a single time. The chain has TRBV19 and TRBJ1-2, with 8 positions matching TRBD1. The germline CDR1 and CDR2 sequences are LNHDA and SQIVND (reference sequence). V lost 4 bases to trimming and J lost 4 bases; unmatched junction nucleotides: 11. CDR3 size: 16 residues. The CDR3 loop is CASSTGGAEVIYGYTF. For the CDR3, the DNA is TGTGCCAGTAGTACAGGGGGCGCAGAGGTTATCTATGGCTACACCTTC.

The chain joins TRBV6-1 to TRBJ2-1, with 7 nucleotides matching TRBD2. Germline CDR1 MNHNS, CDR2 SASEGT. Trimming at V came to 4 bases and at J to 2 bases, leaving 5 bases not matched to a gene. The CDR3 is 15 residues long. The CDR3 DNA sequence: TGTGCCAGCAGTGTTGCTAGCGGAACCTACAATGAGCAGTTCTTC. It codes for CASSVASGTYNEQFF.

This chain uses TRBV4-3 with TRBJ1-1, with TRBD1 identical over 7 bases. Germline V gives CDR1 LGHNA, CDR2 YSLEER. The ends lost 4 bases at V and 3 bases at J; junction bases unmatched: 5. The CDR3 is 14 amino acids. The chain's CDR3 is CASSRRGGDTEAFF. The CDR3 nucleotides are TGCGCCAGCAGCCGAAGAGGGGGCGACACTGAAGCTTTCTTT.

The chain combines TRBV19 with TRBJ2-2; D might be TRBD2 (5 bases). Germline lookup yields CDR1 LNHDA and CDR2 SQIVND (reference sequence). The V end was cut by 7 bases, the J end by 0 bases, with 15 bases between. This CDR3 region has 16 residues. CDR3 protein: CASTLYSETNTGELFF. The CDR3 nucleotides read TGTGCCAGTACCCTATATAGCGAGACGAACACCGGGGAGCTGTTTTTT.

This clone has a handful of counts. The rearrangement uses TRBV5-5 and TRBJ1-2; tentatively, D is TRBD1 (6 bases). Germline CDR1 is SGHKS and CDR2 is YYEKEE (reference sequence). The V gene lost 3 bases and the J gene lost 1 base, with 7 bases spanning the gap. The CDR3 has 13 residues. CDR3 nucleotide sequence: TGTGCCAGCAGCTCGGACAGTAACTATGGCTACACCTTC. As protein: CASSSDSNYGYTF.

The chain carries TRBV21-1 and TRBJ1-2. TRBV21-1 is recorded as a pseudogene. The CDR3 is 14 residues long. CDR3: CASIGGDLNYGYTF. In DNA, the CDR3 is TGTGCCTCCATTGGGGGGGATTTAAACTATGGCTACACCTTC.

The chain is built from TRBV12-5 and TRBJ2-3, with D uncertain. The CDR3 covers 14 residues. CDR1 is LGHNT and CDR2 is FRNRAP in the germline V gene. The V end was cut by 7 bases, the J end by 2 bases, with 13 bases between. The CDR3 protein is CASALGFSTDTQYF. The DNA of the CDR3 is TGTGCTAGTGCCTTGGGCTTCTCCACAGATACGCAGTATTTT.

The chain has TRBV6-1 and TRBJ2-7; a possible D gene is TRBD2 (5 bases). Trimming took off 2 bases at V and 5 bases at J, with 16 bases between the two ends. Germline CDR1 MNHNS, CDR2 SASEGT. The CDR3 sequence is 15 residues long. The CDR3 DNA follows: TGTGCCAGCAGTGAATTTCCCTGGGAGAAGGACGAGCAGTACTTC. This encodes CASSEFPWEKDEQYF.

The sample holds one count of this clone. The V gene is TRBV15, the J gene TRBJ2-1, with TRBD1 identical over 7 bases. CDR1 is LNHNV, CDR2 YYDKDF, per germline (reference sequence). V lost 2 bases to trimming and J lost 6 bases; unmatched junction nucleotides: 7. The CDR3 runs to 15 residues. CDR3 amino acids: CATSRLRQGPNEQFF. In DNA, the CDR3 is TGTGCCACCAGCAGATTGAGACAGGGACCCAATGAGCAGTTCTTC.

The chain couples TRBV19 to TRBJ1-2; perhaps TRBD1 as D (6 bases). With 5 bases removed from V and 0 bases from J, the gap between germline ends came to 25 bases. This CDR3 has 19 amino acids. Germline V CDR1 and CDR2: LNHDA, SQIVND (reference sequence). Here the CDR3 DNA reads TGTGCCAGTAGTCCTCGCCGGGGGGCCATCGGGGGGACTAACTATGGCTACACCTTC. The encoded protein is CASSPRRGAIGGTNYGYTF.

The gene calls are TRBV7-9 and TRBJ1-1; perhaps TRBD1 as D (5 bases). Germline CDR1 and CDR2: SEHNR and FQNEAQ (reference sequence). Trimming took off 1 base at V and 4 bases at J, with 13 bases between the two ends. The CDR3 length is 15 residues. The DNA for the CDR3 is TGTGCCAGCAGCTTAGACACGCAGGGTACCACTGAAGCTTTCTTT. This gives the protein CASSLDTQGTTEAFF.

V is TRBV28 and J is TRBJ1-2; D might be TRBD1 (6 bases). The germline V gene encodes CDR1 MDHEN and CDR2 SYDVKM. The CDR3 has 12 residues. With 2 bases removed from V and 6 bases from J, the gap between germline ends came to 7 bases. The CDR3 here is CASSLGQNGYTF. In DNA, the CDR3 is TGTGCCAGCAGTTTAGGACAGAATGGCTACACCTTC.

This clone was seen only once. The chain uses TRBV28 and TRBJ2-1, with D unresolved. Trimming removed 3 bases from V and 0 bases from J, with 12 bases in between. CDR1 and CDR2 from the germline V gene are MDHEN and SYDVKM. CDR3 length: 16 residues. CDR3 nucleotides: TGTGCCAGCAGTTTGAGCTCTCTAAGCTCCTACAATGAGCAGTTCTTC. Translated: CASSLSSLSSYNEQFF.

This clone was recorded a few times. The chain links TRBV27 to TRBJ1-2; D may be TRBD1 (5 bases). Germline V CDR1 and CDR2: MNHEY, SMNVEV (reference sequence). There are 12 residues in the CDR3. Trimming shortened V by 8 bases and J by 7 bases, and 14 bases separated the two germline ends. The CDR3 coding sequence is TGTGCCAGCGGGGCCGACCCTTCTGGCTACACCTTC. Protein product: CASGADPSGYTF.

The rearrangement joins TRBV27 to TRBJ1-5, with a tentative D call TRBD1 (6 bases). Germline values: CDR1 MNHEY, CDR2 SMNVEV (reference sequence). This CDR3 spans 13 amino acids. The ends were cut back, 2 bases at V and 6 bases at J, with 8 bases in the middle. The CDR3 here is CASSLGGSQPQHF. As DNA, the CDR3 is TGTGCCAGCAGTTTAGGGGGCAGTCAGCCCCAGCATTTT.

The chain uses TRBV5-1 and TRBJ2-3; 7 nucleotides agree with TRBD1. The length of the CDR3 is 16 residues. Germline CDR1 reads SGHRS; CDR2 reads YFSETQ. V dropped 5 bases and J dropped 3; count of bases not matched to a gene: 12. This CDR3 is CASRMDRWTSTDTQYF. CDR3 nucleotides: TGCGCCAGCAGAATGGACAGGTGGACGAGTACAGATACGCAGTATTTT. The variable domain in full, with the rest retrieved from reference TRBV5-1 and TRBJ2-3, is KAGVTQTPRYLIKTRGQQVTLSCSPISGHRSVSWYQQTPGQGLQFLFEYFSETQRNKGNFPGRFSGRQFSNSRSEMNVSTLELGDSALYLCASRMDRWTSTDTQYFGPGTRLTVL.

CDR3 in DNA: TGCGCCAGCAGCCAAGGGCCGACAGGCTTCATGGGTCAGCCCCAGCATTTT. Protein sequence: CASSQGPTGFMGQPQHF. The gene calls are TRBV4-3 and TRBJ1-5; possibly TRBD1 for D (6 bases). V lost 1 base and J lost 6, with 19 bases in between. CDR3 length equals 17 residues. Per the germline V gene, CDR1 is LGHNA and CDR2 is YSLEER.

The chain joins TRBV5-4 to TRBJ1-2, with 8 positions matching TRBD1. Per germline, CDR1 SGHNT and CDR2 YYREEE (reference sequence). Germline trimming cut 3 bases from V and 7 bases from J; bases unmatched to any gene: 5. The CDR3 length is 13 residues. CDR3 sequence (DNA): TGTGCCAGCAGCTGGGACAGGAGGATTGGCTACACCTTC. Translation: CASSWDRRIGYTF.